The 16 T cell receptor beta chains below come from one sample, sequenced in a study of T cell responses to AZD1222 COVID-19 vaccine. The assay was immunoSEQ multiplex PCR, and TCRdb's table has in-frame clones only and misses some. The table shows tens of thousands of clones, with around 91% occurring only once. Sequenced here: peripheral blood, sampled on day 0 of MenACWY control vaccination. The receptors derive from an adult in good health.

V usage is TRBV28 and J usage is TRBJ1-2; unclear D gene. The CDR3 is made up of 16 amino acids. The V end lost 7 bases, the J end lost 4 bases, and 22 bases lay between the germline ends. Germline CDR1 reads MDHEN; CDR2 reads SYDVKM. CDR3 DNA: TGTGCCAGCACCTCAGGCCAGGAACCTTCCGCCTATGGCTACACCTTC. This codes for CASTSGQEPSAYGYTF.

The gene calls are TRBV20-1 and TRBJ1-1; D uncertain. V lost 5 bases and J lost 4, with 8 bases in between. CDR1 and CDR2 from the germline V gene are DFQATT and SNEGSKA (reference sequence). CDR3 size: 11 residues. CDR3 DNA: TGCAGTGCTTCCCCGGTCACTGAAGCTTTCTTT. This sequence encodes CSASPVTEAFF.

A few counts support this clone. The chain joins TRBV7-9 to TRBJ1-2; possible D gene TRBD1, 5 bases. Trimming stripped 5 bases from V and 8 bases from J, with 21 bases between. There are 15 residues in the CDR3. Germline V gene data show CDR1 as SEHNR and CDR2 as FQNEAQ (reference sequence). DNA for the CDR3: TGTGCCAGCAGCCAGGGATTGCAGGAGGGCCCGGGCTACACCTTC. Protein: CASSQGLQEGPGYTF.

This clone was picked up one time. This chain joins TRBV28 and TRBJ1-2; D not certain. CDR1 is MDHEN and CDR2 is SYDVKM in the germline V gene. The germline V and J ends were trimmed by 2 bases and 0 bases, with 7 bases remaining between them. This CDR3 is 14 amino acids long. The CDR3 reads CASSLGQTNYGYTF. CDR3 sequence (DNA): TGTGCCAGCAGTTTAGGGCAGACTAACTATGGCTACACCTTC.

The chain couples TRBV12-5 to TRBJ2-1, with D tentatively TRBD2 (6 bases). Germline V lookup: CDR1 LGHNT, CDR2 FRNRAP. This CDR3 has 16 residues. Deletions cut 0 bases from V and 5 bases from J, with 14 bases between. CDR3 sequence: CASGLVGASAHNEQFF. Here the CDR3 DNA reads TGTGCTAGTGGTTTGGTAGGAGCTAGCGCTCACAATGAGCAGTTCTTC.

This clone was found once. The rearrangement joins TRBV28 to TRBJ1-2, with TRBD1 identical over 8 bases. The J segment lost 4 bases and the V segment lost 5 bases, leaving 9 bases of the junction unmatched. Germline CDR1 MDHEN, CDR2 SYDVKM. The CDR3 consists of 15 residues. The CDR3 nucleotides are TGTGCCAGCAGTCCCCCGGACAGGGCGGCCTATGGCTACACCTTC. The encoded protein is CASSPPDRAAYGYTF.

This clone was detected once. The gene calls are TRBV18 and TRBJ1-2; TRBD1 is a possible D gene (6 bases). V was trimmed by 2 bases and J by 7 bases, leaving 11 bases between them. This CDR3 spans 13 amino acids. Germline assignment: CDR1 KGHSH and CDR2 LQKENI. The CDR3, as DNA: TGTGCCAGCTCACCAGCGGGGGCGTTTGGCTACACCTTC. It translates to CASSPAGAFGYTF.

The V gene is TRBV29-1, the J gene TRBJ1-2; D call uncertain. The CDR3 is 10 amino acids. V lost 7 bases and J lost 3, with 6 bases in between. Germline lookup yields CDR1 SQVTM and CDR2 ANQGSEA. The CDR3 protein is CSAWYYGYTF. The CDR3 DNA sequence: TGCAGCGCTTGGTACTATGGCTACACCTTC.

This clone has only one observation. CDR3 bases: TGTGCCAGCAGGGGTCTCCCATTTAGTGAGCAGTACTTC. It yields the protein CASRGLPFSEQYF. The chain uses TRBV27 and TRBJ2-7; D unclear. Germline V lookup: CDR1 MNHEY, CDR2 SMNVEV (reference sequence). CDR3 length: 13 residues. The V end was cut by 6 bases, the J end by 7 bases, with 16 bases between.

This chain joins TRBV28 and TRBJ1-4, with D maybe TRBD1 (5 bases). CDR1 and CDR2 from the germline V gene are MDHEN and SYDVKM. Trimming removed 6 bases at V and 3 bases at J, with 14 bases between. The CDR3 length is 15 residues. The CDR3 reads CASRSQGWANEKLFF. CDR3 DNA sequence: TGTGCCAGCAGGAGTCAGGGATGGGCTAATGAAAAACTGTTTTTT.

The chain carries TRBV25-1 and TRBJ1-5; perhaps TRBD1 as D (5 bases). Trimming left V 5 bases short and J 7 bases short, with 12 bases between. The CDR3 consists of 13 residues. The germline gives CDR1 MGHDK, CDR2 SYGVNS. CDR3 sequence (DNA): TGTGCCAGCAGTCCCGGGGGGGTCCAGCCCCAGCATTTT. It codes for CASSPGGVQPQHF. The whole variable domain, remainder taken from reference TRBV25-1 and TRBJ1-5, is EADIYQTPRYLVIGTGKKITLECSQTMGHDKMYWYQQDPGMELHLIHYSYGVNSTEKGDLSSESTVSRIRTEHFPLTLESARPSHTSQYLCASSPGGVQPQHFGDGTRLSIL.

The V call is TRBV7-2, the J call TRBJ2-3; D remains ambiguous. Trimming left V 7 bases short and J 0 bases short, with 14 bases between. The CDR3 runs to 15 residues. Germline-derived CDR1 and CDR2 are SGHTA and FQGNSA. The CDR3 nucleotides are TGTGCCAGCACTCTCGCAGGACGGAGCACAGATACGCAGTATTTT. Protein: CASTLAGRSTDTQYF.

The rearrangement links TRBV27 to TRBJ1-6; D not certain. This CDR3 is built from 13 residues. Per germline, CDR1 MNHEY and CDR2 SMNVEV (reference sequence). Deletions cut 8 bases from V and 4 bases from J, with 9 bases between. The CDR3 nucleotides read TGTGCCAGCGGCTCGCTATATAATTCACCCCTCCACTTT. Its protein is CASGSLYNSPLHF.

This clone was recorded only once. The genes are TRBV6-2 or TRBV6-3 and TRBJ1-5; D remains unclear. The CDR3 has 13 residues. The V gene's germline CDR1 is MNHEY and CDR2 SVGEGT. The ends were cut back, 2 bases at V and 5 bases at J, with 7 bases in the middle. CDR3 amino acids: CASSYQVYQPQHF. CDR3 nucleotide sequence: TGTGCCAGCAGTTACCAGGTTTATCAGCCCCAGCATTTT.

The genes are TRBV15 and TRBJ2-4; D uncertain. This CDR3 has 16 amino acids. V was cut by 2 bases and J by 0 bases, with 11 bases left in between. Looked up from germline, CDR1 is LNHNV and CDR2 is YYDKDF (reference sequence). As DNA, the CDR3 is TGTGCCACCAGCAGAAGTATACTACTAGCCAAAAACATTCAGTACTTC. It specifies CATSRSILLAKNIQYF.

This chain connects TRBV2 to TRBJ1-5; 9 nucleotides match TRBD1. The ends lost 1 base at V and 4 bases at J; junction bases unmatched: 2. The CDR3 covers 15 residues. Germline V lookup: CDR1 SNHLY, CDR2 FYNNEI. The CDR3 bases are TGTGCCAGCAGTGAAGAACAGGGGGCAAATCAGCCCCAGCATTTT. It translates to CASSEEQGANQPQHF.